These 31 T cell receptor beta chains were sequenced from one sample in a study of shared clonotypes between healthy human individuals. Assay used: immunoSEQ multiplex PCR; TCRdb lists only in-frame clones, some missing. The profile shows about 480,000 clones, around 79% of them singletons. Sequencing was performed on PBMCs. The receptors stem from a woman aged 40 to 49 in good health. Some clones in this sample may be carry-over from other donors' samples.

Regarding this clone: Germline is not matched at one junction end, which may reflect a read error. The J gene is TRBJ1-6, the V gene TRBV7-7; no firm D call. Per the germline V gene, CDR1 is SSHAT and CDR2 is FNYEAQ (reference sequence). CDR3 length equals 13 residues. CDR3 sequence (DNA): TGTGCTAGCAGCCCGGACCAGGATTCACCCCTCCACTTT. Its protein is CASSPDQDSPLHF.

The chain couples TRBV7-6 to TRBJ1-5; D is uncertain. V was trimmed by 0 bases and J by 1 base, leaving 7 bases between them. Germline values: CDR1 SGHVS, CDR2 FNYEAQ. The CDR3 has 15 residues. CDR3 bases: TGTGCCAGCAGCTTAGCTGAGGGCAGCAATCAGCCCCAGCATTTT. It is translated as CASSLAEGSNQPQHF.

Comments on this clone: The same CDR3 can be traced to other DNA sequences in this sample. J is TRBJ1-1 and V is TRBV19, with D uncertain. V dropped 3 bases and J dropped 5 bases, with 7 bases sitting between them. The germline V gene has CDR1 LNHDA and CDR2 SQIVND (reference sequence). CDR3 size: 12 residues. In DNA form, the CDR3 reads TGTGCCAGTAGTATTTTAGGGACTGAAGCTTTCTTT. This encodes CASSILGTEAFF.

This clone was seen once. The identical CDR3 is also encoded by other nucleotide sequences in the sample. The chain joins TRBV5-4 to TRBJ2-7; the D is unclear. The CDR3 length is 14 residues. Germline CDR1 is SGHNT and CDR2 is YYREEE (reference sequence). V was pared by 0 bases and J by 2 bases, with 9 bases between. In DNA form, the CDR3 reads TGTGCCAGCAGCTTGGCGGACGGAACCTACGAGCAGTACTTC. This sequence encodes CASSLADGTYEQYF.

The rearrangement joins TRBV4-2 to TRBJ2-5; no firm D call. V was clipped by 0 bases and J by 7 bases, with 12 bases between them. This CDR3 spans 14 amino acids. The germline V gene encodes CDR1 LGHNA and CDR2 YNFKEQ. This CDR3 is CASSQDFSQWTQYF. The CDR3 bases are TGTGCCAGCAGCCAAGATTTCAGCCAGTGGACCCAGTACTTC.

For this clone: A single base is all that separates this from a far larger clone, so a read error is likely. This chain links TRBV5-1 with TRBJ1-5, with no clear D. The CDR3 sequence is 19 residues long. V was trimmed by 4 bases and J by 3 bases, leaving 26 bases between them. Per the germline V gene, CDR1 is SGHRS and CDR2 is YFSETQ. DNA for the CDR3: TGCGCCAGCAGCCCTCCCCAGGCCCGACCCGAACATAACAATCAGCCCCAGCATTTT. As protein: CASSPPQARPEHNNQPQHF.

The chain recombines TRBV7-2 with TRBJ2-5, with 12 bases matching TRBD2. CDR1 and CDR2 from the germline V gene are SGHTA and FQGNSA. With 1 base clipped from V and 5 bases from J, the junction kept 5 bases outside the gene matches. The CDR3 consists of 16 residues. In DNA, the CDR3 is TGTGCCAGCAGCTTAGTTGCTAGCGGGAGGGGTGAGACCCAGTACTTC. It specifies CASSLVASGRGETQYF.

The V and J genes are TRBV4-1 and TRBJ2-3, with 11 bases lining up with TRBD2. With V trimmed by 4 bases and J by 5 bases, 5 bases remained unmatched. The germline V gene encodes CDR1 MGHRA and CDR2 YSYEKL. The CDR3 covers 15 residues. The CDR3 DNA reads TGCGCCAGCAGCCTTAGCGGGAGGGGAGAAGATACGCAGTATTTT. Protein sequence: CASSLSGRGEDTQYF.

The chain carries TRBV11-2 and TRBJ1-2; 7 nucleotides align to TRBD1. Germline V gene data show CDR1 as SGHAT and CDR2 as FQNNGV. V lost 5 bases and J lost 9; bases outside the gene matches: 6. The CDR3 covers 12 residues. The CDR3 loop is CASSVGQASYTF. CDR3 sequence (DNA): TGTGCCAGCAGCGTCGGACAGGCTAGCTACACCTTC.

This clone has more than one count but fewer than ten. Germline is not matched at one junction end, which may reflect a read error. This rearrangement joins TRBV5-1 to TRBJ2-7; 9 bases match TRBD2. The germline CDR1 and CDR2 sequences are SGHRS and YFSETQ. This CDR3 is 14 amino acids long. The CDR3 protein is CASRLASGMYEQYF. CDR3 DNA: TGCGCCAGCAGGTTGGCTAGCGGGATGTACGAGCAGTACTTC.

The chain combines TRBV7-3 with TRBJ1-3; 7 nucleotides agree with TRBD1. Germline CDR1 reads SGHTA; CDR2 reads FQGTGA. V was clipped by 5 bases and J by 4 bases; unmatched bases: 11. There are 16 residues in the CDR3. CDR3 protein: CASSPQGGGAGNTIYF. The CDR3 DNA reads as TGTGCCAGCAGCCCTCAGGGGGGGGGCGCGGGAAACACCATATATTTT.

The V gene is TRBV29-1, the J gene TRBJ1-2; D might be TRBD1 (5 bases). The germline V and J ends were trimmed by 3 bases and 0 bases, with 8 bases remaining between them. Germline values: CDR1 SQVTM, CDR2 ANQGSEA. The CDR3 spans 13 residues. The chain's CDR3 is CSVETVPNYGYTF. CDR3 sequence (DNA): TGCAGCGTTGAGACAGTCCCTAACTATGGCTACACCTTC. Drawing the rest from reference TRBV29-1 and TRBJ1-2, the complete variable domain is SAVISQKPSRDICQRGTSLTIQCQVDSQVTMMFWYRQQPGQSLTLIATANQGSEATYESGFVIDKFPISRPNLTFSTLTVSNMSPEDSSIYLCSVETVPNYGYTFGSGTRLTVV.

This clone occurred a few times. The genes are TRBV2 and TRBJ2-5; no clear D gene. In germline, CDR1 is SNHLY, CDR2 FYNNEI. Trimming took off 6 bases at V and 5 bases at J, with 4 bases between the two ends. CDR3 size: 10 residues. CDR3 nucleotides: TGTGCCAGCAGGATGGAGACCCAGTACTTC. Protein sequence: CASRMETQYF.

This chain joins TRBV5-6 and TRBJ1-2; D gene unclear. CDR1 is SGHDT, CDR2 YYEEEE, per germline. The CDR3 sequence is 13 residues long. Trimming removed 3 bases from V and 1 base from J, with 7 bases in between. CDR3 DNA sequence: TGTGCCAGCAGCTCCCCACATAACTATGGCTACACCTTC. Translated, it gives CASSSPHNYGYTF.

This clone is a singleton in its sample. V usage is TRBV5-1 and J usage is TRBJ2-1; 12 bases match TRBD2. This CDR3 has 15 amino acids. V was pared by 4 bases and J by 6 bases, with 5 bases of the junction left unmatched. Germline CDR1 is SGHRS and CDR2 is YFSETQ. The CDR3 is CASSEGLAGLNEQFF. DNA for the CDR3: TGCGCCAGCAGCGAGGGACTAGCGGGCCTCAATGAGCAGTTCTTC. Using reference TRBV5-1 and TRBJ2-1 for the parts outside the CDR3, the full variable domain is KAGVTQTPRYLIKTRGQQVTLSCSPISGHRSVSWYQQTPGQGLQFLFEYFSETQRNKGNFPGRFSGRQFSNSRSEMNVSTLELGDSALYLCASSEGLAGLNEQFFGPGTRLTVL.

This clone was recorded at least ten times. This chain uses TRBV10-3 with TRBJ1-2; maybe TRBD1 (5 bases). Trimming removed 10 bases from V and 3 bases from J, with 15 bases in between. Germline CDR1 is ENHRY and CDR2 is SYGVKD. The CDR3 is made up of 13 amino acids. In DNA form, the CDR3 reads TGTGCCACTTCAAAGAAAGGGGACTATGGCTACACCTTC. This sequence encodes CATSKKGDYGYTF.

The CDR3 region has the DNA TGCGCCAGCAGCCACAAGGCTACTAGCGGGAGTTACGAGCAGTACTTC. Protein sequence: CASSHKATSGSYEQYF. This chain joins TRBV4-3 and TRBJ2-7; 11 bases line up with TRBD2. With 3 bases clipped from V and 4 bases from J, the junction kept 8 bases outside the gene matches. This CDR3 is built from 16 residues. In germline, CDR1 is LGHNA, CDR2 YSLEER.

V usage is TRBV9 and J usage is TRBJ2-1, with 12 bases lining up with TRBD2. The CDR3 extends over 18 amino acids. Germline V CDR1 and CDR2: SGDLS, YYNGEE. After removal of 0 bases from V and 1 base from J, the junction contained 5 bases not matched to a gene. As DNA, the CDR3 is TGTGCCAGCAGCGTAGGACTAGCGGGAGCGGGGTCCTACAATGAGCAGTTCTTC. This sequence encodes CASSVGLAGAGSYNEQFF. Variable domain in full (rest from reference TRBV9 and TRBJ2-1): DSGVTQTPKHLITATGQRVTLRCSPRSGDLSVYWYQQSLDQGLQFLIQYYNGEERAKGNILERFSAQQFPDLHSELNLSSLELGDSALYFCASSVGLAGAGSYNEQFFGPGTRLTVL.

This clone appeared many times. The V call is TRBV9, the J call TRBJ2-3; the D gene is possibly TRBD2 (5 bases). Deletions cut 2 bases from V and 3 bases from J, with 10 bases between. There are 14 residues in the CDR3. Germline V gene lookup returns CDR1 SGDLS and CDR2 YYNGEE. As DNA, the CDR3 is TGTGCCAGCAGCGTTCAACCGGGGACAGATACGCAGTATTTT. It yields the protein CASSVQPGTDTQYF.

Concerning this clone itself: This specimen includes other DNA sequences encoding the same CDR3. J is TRBJ1-2 and V is TRBV30; D call uncertain. CDR3 length equals 15 residues. The germline V and J ends were trimmed by 0 bases and 2 bases, with 13 bases remaining between them. The V gene's germline CDR1 is GTSNPN and CDR2 SVGIG (reference sequence). CDR3 amino acids: CAWSVPGPRNYGYTF. In DNA form, the CDR3 reads TGTGCCTGGAGTGTCCCAGGTCCCCGAAACTATGGCTACACCTTC.

The chain recombines TRBV29-1 with TRBJ1-4; D possibly corresponds to TRBD1 (6 bases). The V and J ends lost 4 bases and 6 bases respectively, with 9 bases between them. Germline CDR1 reads SQVTM; CDR2 reads ANQGSEA. The length of the CDR3 is 12 residues. The CDR3 loop reads CSVAAGDEKLFF. In DNA, the CDR3 is TGCAGCGTTGCGGCAGGGGATGAAAAACTGTTTTTT.

The chain joins TRBV11-2 to TRBJ2-3; D may be TRBD1 (5 bases). V lost 0 bases, J lost 5 bases, and 6 bases lay in between. Germline loops: CDR1 SGHAT, CDR2 FQNNGV. The CDR3 is 13 residues long. The CDR3 loop is CASSLDREDTQYF. In nucleotides, the CDR3 is TGTGCCAGCAGCTTAGACAGGGAAGATACGCAGTATTTT.

In DNA, the CDR3 is TGCGCCAGCAGCCTTGGAGGTCTGGGGACCGGGGAGCTGTTTTTT. It yields the protein CASSLGGLGTGELFF. The gene calls are TRBV5-1 and TRBJ2-2; D perhaps matches TRBD2 (5 bases). Trimming cost V 4 bases and J 5 bases, with 15 bases left between them. This CDR3 is 15 amino acids long. Looked up from germline, CDR1 is SGHRS and CDR2 is YFSETQ.

This clone has only one observation. V gene TRBV7-2 combines with J gene TRBJ1-5; 7 bases are shared with TRBD1. The CDR3 extends over 16 amino acids. Trimming removed 2 bases from V and 6 bases from J; junction bases left unmatched: 10. CDR1 and CDR2 from the germline V gene are SGHTA and FQGNSA. The DNA of the CDR3 is TGTGCCAGCAGCTTAAATCTCGCAGGGGGTGTTCAGCCCCAGCATTTT. It is translated as CASSLNLAGGVQPQHF.

The chain couples TRBV6-1 to TRBJ2-7; the D gene could be TRBD1 or TRBD2 (6 bases each). CDR1 and CDR2 (germline): MNHNS, SASEGT. This CDR3 comprises 14 residues. The chain's CDR3 is CVLRGGRGSYEQYF. The CDR3 DNA sequence: TGTGTCCTACGAGGGGGGAGAGGTTCCTACGAGCAGTACTTC.

The chain couples TRBV7-7 to TRBJ2-1; D perhaps matches TRBD2 (5 bases). The CDR3 consists of 14 residues. Germline V lookup: CDR1 SSHAT, CDR2 FNYEAQ (reference sequence). Trimming removed 1 base at V and 10 bases at J, with 14 bases between. DNA of the CDR3: TGTGCCAGCAGCTTAGGGTCCGCGGAGGAGGAGCAGTTCTTC. This sequence encodes CASSLGSAEEEQFF.

This sequence joins TRBV28 and TRBJ2-1, with unresolved D. The CDR3 spans 15 residues. Trimming cost V 1 base and J 2 bases, with 9 bases left between them. From germline, CDR1 is MDHEN and CDR2 SYDVKM. This chain's CDR3 is CASSLYPRPYNEQFF. The DNA for the CDR3 is TGTGCCAGCAGTTTATACCCGAGGCCCTACAATGAGCAGTTCTTC.

This chain links TRBV18 with TRBJ1-6; D is uncertain. The germline V and J ends were trimmed by 2 bases and 4 bases, with 3 bases remaining between them. Germline V lookup: CDR1 KGHSH, CDR2 LQKENI. This CDR3 contains 13 residues. Written as DNA, the CDR3 is TGTGCCAGCTCACCAAAGTATAATTCACCCCTCCACTTT. Protein sequence: CASSPKYNSPLHF.

J is TRBJ2-1 and V is TRBV6-1, with 10 positions matching TRBD2. CDR3 length: 15 amino acids. V was clipped by 4 bases and J by 9 bases; unmatched bases: 9. The germline V gene encodes CDR1 MNHNS and CDR2 SASEGT. The CDR3 nucleotides are TGTGCCAGCAGTGTTAGCGGGAGGAGGGACACTGAGCAGTTCTTC. Residues: CASSVSGRRDTEQFF.

This chain links TRBV11-3 with TRBJ2-1; 8 nucleotides agree with TRBD2. The CDR3 is 17 residues long. V lost 4 bases to trimming and J lost 2 bases; unmatched junction nucleotides: 10. Germline V gene sequence: CDR1 SGHNT, CDR2 YENEEA. The CDR3 DNA is TGTGCCAGCAGCTCCGGTAAGCGGGAGTCCGCCTACAATGAGCAGTTCTTC. It is translated as CASSSGKRESAYNEQFF.

This sequence joins TRBV27 and TRBJ2-1, with D perhaps TRBD1 or TRBD2 (5 bases each). The CDR3 runs 16 residues. Germline V gives CDR1 MNHEY, CDR2 SMNVEV (reference sequence). V lost 2 bases and J lost 4, with 15 bases in between. CDR3 sequence: CASSLRGEGGYNEQFF. As DNA, the CDR3 is TGTGCCAGCAGTTTAAGGGGAGAGGGTGGGTACAATGAGCAGTTCTTC.